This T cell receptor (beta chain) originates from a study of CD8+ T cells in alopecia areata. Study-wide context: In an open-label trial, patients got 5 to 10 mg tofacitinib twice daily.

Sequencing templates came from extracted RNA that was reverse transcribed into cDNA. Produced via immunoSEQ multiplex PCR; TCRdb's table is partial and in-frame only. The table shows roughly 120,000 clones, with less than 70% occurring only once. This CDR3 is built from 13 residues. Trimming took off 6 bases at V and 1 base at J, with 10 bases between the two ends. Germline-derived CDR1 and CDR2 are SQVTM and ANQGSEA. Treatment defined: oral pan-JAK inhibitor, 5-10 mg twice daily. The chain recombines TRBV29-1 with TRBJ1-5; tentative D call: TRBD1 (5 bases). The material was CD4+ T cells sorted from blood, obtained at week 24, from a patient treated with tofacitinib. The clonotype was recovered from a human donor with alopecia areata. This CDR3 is CSVRGGSNQPQHF. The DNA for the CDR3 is TGCAGCGTGAGGGGCGGGAGCAATCAGCCCCAGCATTTT. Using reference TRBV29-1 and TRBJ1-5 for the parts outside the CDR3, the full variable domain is SAVISQKPSRDICQRGTSLTIQCQVDSQVTMMFWYRQQPGQSLTLIATANQGSEATYESGFVIDKFPISRPNLTFSTLTVSNMSPEDSSIYLCSVRGGSNQPQHFGDGTRLSIL.